This T cell receptor (beta chain) was found in a study of blood T cell repertoires in COVID-19. Study-level background: The United States, Italy and Spain provided the acute and convalescent COVID-19 samples.

Profiling relied on immunoSEQ multiplex PCR, and the TCRdb table lists in-frame clones only, not all of them. The sample includes about 200,000 clones, approximately 84% seen only once; the top ten take 6% to 9.5%. Germline CDR1 reads SGHVS; CDR2 reads FQNEAQ. Trimming took 5 bases from V and 6 from J; bases not matched to a gene: 12. The CDR3 sequence is 16 residues long. This clone showed up just once. V usage is TRBV7-8 and J usage is TRBJ2-1; 8 nucleotides agree with TRBD1. The specimen was peripheral blood. This clonotype was obtained from a woman of 80 years or more with acute or convalescent COVID-19. The CDR3 DNA follows: TGTGCCAGCAGCCCAAGCCCCGGGACAGGAGGCAATGAGCAGTTCTTC. Amino acids: CASSPSPGTGGNEQFF. The full variable domain, completed using reference TRBV7-8 and TRBJ2-1, is GAGVSQSPRYKVAKRGQDVALRCDPISGHVSLFWYQQALGQGPEFLTYFQNEAQLDKSGLPSDRFFAERPEGSVSTLKIQRTQQEDSAVYLCASSPSPGTGGNEQFFGPGTRLTVL.